A selection of T cell receptor beta chains follows, all from one sample in a study of cytomegalovirus exposure and HLA in healthy donors. TCRdb keeps only in-frame clones here, not all; method: immunoSEQ multiplex PCR. The sample has 150,000 to 250,000 clones, about 80% seen once. The material sequenced was PBMCs. The receptors come from a man aged 25 to 40 in good health and CMV-seronegative. The conserved cysteine and the conserved F or W are not part of the CDR3 here. Each record gives: V gene, CDR3 length, J gene, CDR3 protein.

>TRBV27|12|TRBJ1-2
ASSLTGGGNGYT
>TRBV20-1|9|TRBJ2-7
SASVEYEQY
>TRBV13|13|TRBJ2-1
ASSSGTGGHNEQF
>TRBV29-1|13|TRBJ2-2
SVELAGDDTGELF
>TRBV29-1|11|TRBJ2-5
SALAGGLETQY
>TRBV7-7|12|TRBJ2-3
ASSLGGARDTQY
>TRBV18|14|TRBJ2-2
ASSYSGTGETGELF
>TRBV5-6|13|TRBJ2-3
ASSPGLARWDTQY
>TRBV7-3|13|TRBJ2-7
ASSRPTSGSHEQY
>TRBV7-6|16|TRBJ2-1
ASSPALAGGSSYNEQF
>TRBV18|12|TRBJ1-1
ASSPWQENTEAF
>TRBV5-5|12|TRBJ1-5
ASSLVGTRQPQH
>TRBV6-6|12|TRBJ1-4
ASSYSRQGVKLF
>TRBV7-5|14|TRBJ1-2
ARSTTYDIDNYGYT
>TRBV5-4|16|TRBJ1-1
ASSPGGQVPGGNTEAF
>TRBV27|13|TRBJ2-7
ASSFAGRGTDEQY
>TRBV29-1|11|TRBJ2-1
SGGQGAYNEQF
>TRBV28|14|TRBJ1-5
ASSLGTGYSNQPQH
>TRBV9|14|TRBJ2-1
ASSGRTSGTHNEQF